This T cell receptor beta chain was sequenced during a study of STAT5B mutations in CD4+ large granular lymphocyte leukemia. Produced via immunoSEQ multiplex PCR; TCRdb's table is partial and in-frame only. The sample yields around 30,000 clones, less than 75% seen once. Notes on this clone: Its antigen remains unknown.

Findings and caveats of the study: Top patient clones used TRBV06 genes more often: 8/27 versus 2/35 in controls.

The V segment lost 4 bases and the J segment 8 bases; nucleotides outside the gene matches: 12. Germline CDR1 MNHNY, CDR2 SVGAGI (reference sequence). The CDR3 has 15 residues. This TCR derives from a human donor in good health. The sample taken for sequencing was CD4+ T cells from blood buffy coats. The V and J genes are TRBV6-6 and TRBJ1-2; 8 nucleotides agree with TRBD1. The CDR3 region has the DNA TGTGCCAGCAGTTCGCTTGACAGGGGCCACCAGGGCTACACCTTC. The encoded protein is CASSSLDRGHQGYTF.